The clone carrying this T cell receptor (beta chain) was recorded many times. Its antigen is unidentified. The data derive from a study of T cells in Graves' hyperthyroidism and ophthalmopathy. Study results and caveats: In blood, most of the thyroid clonotypes expanded above 0.001 were also present.

This CDR3 region has 15 residues. Germline V CDR1 and CDR2: GTSNPN, SVGIG (reference sequence). V gave up 2 bases and J gave up 8 bases, with 19 bases separating them. The investigators amplified TCR beta CDR3 regions from RNA transcripts. The HTBI primer set drove a first-round RT-PCR of the TCR CDR3. One entry per CDR3 protein results from TCRdb running MiXCR on the multiplex PCR reads. This table holds fewer than 650,000 distinct CDR3 sequences, approximately 14% found once. The rearrangement uses TRBV30 and TRBJ2-1, with D perhaps TRBD1 or TRBD2 (5 bases each). This TCR derives from a woman under 30 with Graves' ophthalmopathy. Sequencing used blood. The CDR3 bases are TGTGCCTGGAGTAACACCGGGACCCTCGCCGATGAGCAGTTCTTC. Translating it yields CAWSNTGTLADEQFF.